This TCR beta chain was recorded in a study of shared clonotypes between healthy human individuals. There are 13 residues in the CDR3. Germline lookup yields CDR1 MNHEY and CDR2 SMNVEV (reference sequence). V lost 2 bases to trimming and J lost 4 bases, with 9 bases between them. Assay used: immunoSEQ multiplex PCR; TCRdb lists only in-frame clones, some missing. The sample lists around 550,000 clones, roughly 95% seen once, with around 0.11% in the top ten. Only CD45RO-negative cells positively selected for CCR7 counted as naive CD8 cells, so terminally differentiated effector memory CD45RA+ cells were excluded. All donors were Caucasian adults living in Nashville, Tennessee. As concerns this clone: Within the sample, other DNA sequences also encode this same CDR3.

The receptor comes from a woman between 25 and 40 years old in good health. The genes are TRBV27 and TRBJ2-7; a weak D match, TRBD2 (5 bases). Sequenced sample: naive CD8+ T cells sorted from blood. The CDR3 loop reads CASSLGGTYEQYF. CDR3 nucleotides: TGTGCCAGCAGTTTAGGAGGAACTTACGAGCAGTACTTC.